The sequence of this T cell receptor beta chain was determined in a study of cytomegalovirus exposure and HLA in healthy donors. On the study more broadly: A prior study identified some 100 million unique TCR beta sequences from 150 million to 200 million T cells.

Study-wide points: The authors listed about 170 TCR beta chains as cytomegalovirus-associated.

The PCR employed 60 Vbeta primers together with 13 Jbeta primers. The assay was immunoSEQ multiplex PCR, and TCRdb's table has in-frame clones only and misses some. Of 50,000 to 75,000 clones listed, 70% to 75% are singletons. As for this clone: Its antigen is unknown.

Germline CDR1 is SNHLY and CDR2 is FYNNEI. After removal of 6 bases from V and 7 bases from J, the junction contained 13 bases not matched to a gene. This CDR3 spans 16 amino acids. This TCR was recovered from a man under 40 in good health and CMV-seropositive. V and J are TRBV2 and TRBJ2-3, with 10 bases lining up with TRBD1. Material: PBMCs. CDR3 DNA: TGTGCCAGCAGACCCTCGTGGGACAGGGGAGGGAATACGCAGTATTTT. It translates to CASRPSWDRGGNTQYF.